This T cell receptor (beta chain) came from a study of beta chain features in type 1 diabetes. The V and J ends lost 0 bases and 3 bases, in that order; junction bases with no gene match: 29. The CDR3 spans 24 residues. Study results and limitations: In the patient group, naive, central memory and Treg TCRB repertoires seemed more alike than in the healthy donor group. TCRB CDR3 length was moderately but significantly reduced in all four CD4+ subsets of Type 1 diabetes patients.

As concerns this clone: Its matching antigen is unknown.

Cells sorted by CD45RO/CCR7/CD25/CD127/CD95/CD27 comprised CD4+ naive, central memory, regulatory and stem cell-like memory cells. Expressed TCRB transcripts were sequenced after all isolated RNA was converted to cDNA. Repertoires were generated with immunoSEQ multiplex PCR, while TCRdb's copy carries only in-frame clones and drops some. Here the sample spans about 140,000 clones, about a tenth being singletons. The sample consisted of central memory CD4+ T cells from blood. The source of this sequence is a woman between 40 and 55 years old in good health. This chain connects TRBV23-1 to TRBJ2-5, with TRBD1 matching over 9 bases. TRBV23-1 is treated as an ORF (open reading frame) with a function not yet certain. DNA for the CDR3: TGCGCCAGCAGTCAATCGAAACAACTACCCCCACCCTACCCCCCGGGACAGGGAAAAGAGACCCAGTACTTC. Translation gives CASSQSKQLPPPYPPGQGKETQYF.